This TCR beta chain was sequenced in a study of Graves' ophthalmopathy and Graves' hyperthyroidism. Transcripts of RNA were the source for amplifying TCR beta CDR3 regions. HTBI primers primed a first-round RT-PCR, and a second-round multiplex PCR followed. TCRdb reprocessed the multiplex PCR reads via MiXCR and lists one record per CDR3 protein. The data show 600,000 to 650,000 distinct CDR3 sequences, about a fifth seen once. Patients were left out if they had other autoimmune diseases, uncontrolled infections, pregnancy or lactation. This clonotype was recorded at least ten times. CDR3 length: 14 residues. Between the trimmed V and J ends, which lost 2 bases and 5 bases, there was a span of 12 bases. CDR1 is SGHVS and CDR2 is FNYEAQ in the germline V gene.

This chain joins TRBV7-6 and TRBJ1-1, with D tentatively TRBD1 (5 bases). Material: peripheral blood. This receptor was obtained from a young woman with stable Graves' hyperthyroidism. Some clones in this sample may be carry-over from other donors' samples. CDR3 in amino acids: CASSLKNGGTEAFF. CDR3 DNA: TGTGCCAGCAGCTTAAAGAATGGGGGAACTGAAGCTTTCTTT.